These 25 T cell receptor beta chains originate from one sample sequenced in a study of T cell repertoires in cytomegalovirus infection. These receptors lack a known antigen. TCRdb called the reads again in MiXCR, with one record for every CDR3 protein. The sample carries a few hundred thousand distinct CDR3 sequences, 30% to 35% recorded once. Sequences were derived from cultured PBMCs, sampled from culture after CMV antigen stimulation. These receptors were taken from a human donor in good health (CMV status not recorded). Some clones in this sample may be carry-over from other donors' samples.

The J gene is TRBJ1-1, the V gene TRBV19; 9 bases are a match to TRBD1. After removal of 6 bases from V and 5 bases from J, the junction contained 13 bases not matched to a gene. CDR1 LNHDA and CDR2 SQIVND come from the germline V gene (reference sequence). CDR3 length equals 16 residues. CDR3 sequence reads: CASRSNYRGLETEAFF. The CDR3 coding sequence is TGTGCCAGTAGGTCTAACTACAGGGGGCTTGAGACTGAAGCTTTCTTT. Drawing the rest from reference TRBV19 and TRBJ1-1, the complete variable domain is DGGITQSPKYLFRKEGQNVTLSCEQNLNHDAMYWYRQDPGQGLRLIYYSQIVNDFQKGDIAEGYSVSREKKESFPLTVTSAQKNPTAFYLCASRSNYRGLETEAFFGQGTRLTVV.

The chain uses TRBV5-4 and TRBJ2-1; 7 bases match TRBD2. This CDR3 has 16 amino acids. V was pared by 0 bases and J by 4 bases, with 7 bases of the junction left unmatched. CDR1 is SGHNT and CDR2 is YYREEE in the germline V gene (reference sequence). CDR3 in DNA: TGTGCCAGCAGCTTGGACCCCGGGACTACTTACAATGAGCAGTTCTTC. This codes for CASSLDPGTTYNEQFF.

In this sample, this clonotype turned up many times. This chain joins TRBV27 and TRBJ2-7; 10 bases match TRBD2. This CDR3 is 17 amino acids long. Germline CDR1 and CDR2: MNHEY and SMNVEV (reference sequence). V shed 3 bases and J 1 base; nucleotides not matched to a gene: 9. The chain's CDR3 is CASSFQREGLKSYEQYV. CDR3 DNA: TGTGCCAGCAGTTTCCAGCGGGAGGGCCTAAAGTCCTACGAGCAGTACGTC.

This clonotype was counted only a few times. This chain links TRBV4-2 with TRBJ2-1; 10 bases line up with TRBD1. Germline V CDR1 and CDR2: LGHNA, YNFKEQ. The J segment lost 12 bases and the V segment lost 0 bases, leaving 14 bases of the junction unmatched. The CDR3 contains 17 residues. The CDR3 region is CASSQEVPGTGVFGQFF. CDR3 nucleotide sequence: TGTGCCAGCAGCCAAGAAGTCCCCGGGACAGGGGTATTTGGGCAGTTCTTC.

This clonotype was recorded at least ten times. This CDR3 is CASSLTSGSSWRETQYF. CDR3 in DNA: TGTGCCAGCAGCTTGACTAGCGGGAGTTCTTGGAGAGAGACCCAGTACTTC. The chain carries TRBV7-2 and TRBJ2-5, with TRBD2 matching 12 bases. Germline CDR1 SGHTA, CDR2 FQGNSA. Trimming removed 3 bases from V and 4 bases from J; junction bases left unmatched: 9. The CDR3 has 17 amino acids.

The chain is built from TRBV5-1 and TRBJ2-3; 11 bases agree with TRBD2. Germline V CDR1 and CDR2: SGHRS, YFSETQ. The CDR3 loop spans 17 amino acids. The V gene end was trimmed by 4 bases and the J gene end by 2 bases; junction bases not matched to a gene: 9. CDR3 sequence (DNA): TGCGCCAGCAGCCGAGATCGACTAGCGGGAAACACAGATACGCAGTATTTT. Translated: CASSRDRLAGNTDTQYF. The complete variable domain, with remaining parts taken from reference TRBV5-1 and TRBJ2-3, reads KAGVTQTPRYLIKTRGQQVTLSCSPISGHRSVSWYQQTPGQGLQFLFEYFSETQRNKGNFPGRFSGRQFSNSRSEMNVSTLELGDSALYLCASSRDRLAGNTDTQYFGPGTRLTVL.

To note about this clonotype: This may be a read error: a much more frequent sequence differs by one nucleotide. The rearrangement links TRBV7-2 to TRBJ1-3; D is perhaps TRBD1 (6 bases). This CDR3 has 15 amino acids. Germline V gives CDR1 SGHTA, CDR2 FQGNSA. The CDR3 loop is CASRIKGVAGNTKYF. CDR3 bases: TGTGCCAGCAGGATAAAGGGGGTGGCTGGAAACACCAAATATTTT.

The chain has TRBV29-1 and TRBJ1-1; D is possibly TRBD1 (5 bases). The ends were cut back, 4 bases at V and 0 bases at J, with 15 bases in the middle. Per germline, CDR1 SQVTM and CDR2 ANQGSEA. The CDR3 totals 15 residues. The CDR3 is CSVGGSEDMNTEAFF. The CDR3 region has the DNA TGCAGCGTTGGGGGGTCAGAGGACATGAACACTGAAGCTTTCTTT.

The chain recombines TRBV28 with TRBJ2-1; 10 bases line up with TRBD1. The CDR3 covers 16 residues. The V gene end was trimmed by 3 bases and the J gene end by 4 bases; junction bases not matched to a gene: 6. Germline CDR1 is MDHEN and CDR2 is SYDVKM. This CDR3 reads CASSFRGTGAYNEQFF. CDR3 in DNA: TGTGCCAGCAGTTTTCGAGGGACAGGGGCGTACAATGAGCAGTTCTTC.

This sequence joins TRBV29-1 and TRBJ1-1; D is uncertain. The germline gives CDR1 SQVTM, CDR2 ANQGSEA. V was pared by 8 bases and J by 2 bases, with 15 bases between. The length of the CDR3 is 13 residues. CDR3 DNA sequence: TGCAGCTTCCGAGCTCAGGTTAACACTGAAGCTTTCTTT. It specifies CSFRAQVNTEAFF.

The chain joins TRBV28 to TRBJ1-4, with D maybe TRBD1 (6 bases). The CDR3 sequence is 12 residues long. Germline V gene data show CDR1 as MDHEN and CDR2 as SYDVKM. V lost 5 bases and J 10 bases, leaving 11 bases between the germline ends. CDR3 amino acids: CASSTIQGKLFF. The CDR3 nucleotides are TGTGCCAGCAGTACGATACAGGGAAAACTGTTTTTT.

This clonotype was detected only a few times. The CDR3 DNA reads TGCGCCAGCAGCTTGGGGACAGGGGATAATTCACCCCTCCACTTT. Its translation is CASSLGTGDNSPLHF. The rearrangement joins TRBV4-1 to TRBJ1-6, with 10 bases lining up with TRBD1. The length of the CDR3 is 15 residues. Germline loops: CDR1 MGHRA, CDR2 YSYEKL. V trimming: 5 bases; J trimming: 5 bases; junction bases outside the gene matches: 3.

The chain carries TRBV11-2 and TRBJ2-6, with no clear D. The CDR3 sequence is 14 residues long. Deletions cut 8 bases from V and 0 bases from J, with 8 bases between. In germline, CDR1 is SGHAT, CDR2 FQNNGV. This CDR3 reads CASRANSGANVLTF. The CDR3 DNA reads as TGTGCCAGCCGAGCCAACTCTGGGGCCAACGTCCTGACTTTC. The full variable domain, in which reference TRBV11-2 and TRBJ2-6 provide the parts outside the CDR3, is EAGVAQSPRYKIIEKRQSVAFWCNPISGHATLYWYQQILGQGPKLLIQFQNNGVVDDSQLPKDRFSAERLKGVDSTLKIQPAKLEDSAVYLCASRANSGANVLTFGAGSRLTVL.

The chain is built from TRBV7-2 and TRBJ1-2; D call uncertain. The CDR3 is 15 residues long. V was trimmed by 5 bases and J by 0 bases, leaving 13 bases between them. From germline, CDR1 is SGHTA and CDR2 FQGNSA. The CDR3 region is CASSPSLTANYGYTF. CDR3 bases: TGTGCCAGCAGCCCATCTTTGACGGCTAACTATGGCTACACCTTC. Based on the CDR3 plus reference TRBV7-2 and TRBJ1-2, the full variable domain is GAGVSQSPSNKVTEKGKDVELRCDPISGHTALYWYRQSLGQGLEFLIYFQGNSAPDKSGLPSDRFSAERTGGSVSTLTIQRTQQEDSAVYLCASSPSLTANYGYTFGSGTRLTVV.

This clonotype showed up just a few times. The chain joins TRBV6-2 or TRBV6-3 to TRBJ2-1; 10 bases are a match to TRBD1. V lost 2 bases, J lost 9 bases, and 7 bases stayed unmatched. Per the germline V gene, CDR1 is MNHEY and CDR2 is SVGEGT. This CDR3 is built from 15 residues. In nucleotides, the CDR3 is TGTGCCAGCAGTTACCTTAGGACAGGGGGTATTGAGCAGTTCTTC. Its translation is CASSYLRTGGIEQFF.

The V and J genes are TRBV12-3 or TRBV12-4 and TRBJ2-7; TRBD2 aligns across 9 bases. V was clipped by 8 bases and J by 5 bases; unmatched bases: 7. This CDR3 region has 13 residues. The CDR3 sequence is CASHLAGVDEQYF. DNA of the CDR3: TGTGCCAGCCATTTAGCGGGAGTCGACGAGCAGTACTTC.

The chain combines TRBV5-6 with TRBJ2-5; TRBD1 agrees at 9 bases. Trimming at V came to 3 bases and at J to 4 bases, leaving 4 bases not matched to a gene. This CDR3 contains 14 residues. Germline lookup yields CDR1 SGHDT and CDR2 YYEEEE. The CDR3: CASSWDRVPETQYF. CDR3 coding DNA: TGTGCCAGCAGCTGGGACAGGGTACCAGAGACCCAGTACTTC. Supplemented by reference TRBV5-6 and TRBJ2-5, the full variable domain reads DAGVTQSPTHLIKTRGQQVTLRCSPKSGHDTVSWYQQALGQGPQFIFQYYEEEERQRGNFPDRFSGHQFPNYSSELNVNALLLGDSALYLCASSWDRVPETQYFGPGTRLLVL.

This clonotype turned up a few times. V usage is TRBV5-4 and J usage is TRBJ2-7; D is perhaps TRBD2 (5 bases). Germline CDR1 is SGHNT and CDR2 is YYREEE (reference sequence). This CDR3 has 14 amino acids. V gave up 0 bases and J gave up 2 bases, with 9 bases separating them. CDR3 loop: CASSLAERPYEQYF. The CDR3 DNA reads TGTGCCAGCAGCTTGGCCGAGCGGCCCTACGAGCAGTACTTC.

This clonotype came up many times. The J gene is TRBJ2-5, the V gene TRBV7-2, with D maybe TRBD1 (5 bases). The CDR3 is made up of 15 amino acids. Trimming took 5 bases from V and 2 from J, leaving 15 bases between them. The germline CDR1 and CDR2 sequences are SGHTA and FQGNSA. The CDR3: CASSPHPDSQETQYF. In DNA form, the CDR3 reads TGTGCCAGCAGCCCTCACCCTGACAGTCAAGAGACCCAGTACTTC.

V and J are TRBV27 and TRBJ2-3; D ambiguous. Germline lookup yields CDR1 MNHEY and CDR2 SMNVEV (reference sequence). Trimming cost V 6 bases and J 6 bases, with 13 bases left between them. The length of the CDR3 is 13 residues. DNA of the CDR3: TGTGCCAGCAGCCCGCCGTTTGTGGATACGCAGTATTTT. Translation: CASSPPFVDTQYF.

This clonotype was detected ten times or more. This chain uses TRBV7-2 with TRBJ1-1; D uncertain. This CDR3 has 13 amino acids. The ends were cut back, 1 base at V and 5 bases at J, with 8 bases in the middle. Looked up from germline, CDR1 is SGHTA and CDR2 is FQGNSA. CDR3 sequence: CASSLDMGTEAFF. CDR3 DNA: TGTGCCAGCAGCTTAGATATGGGGACTGAAGCTTTCTTT.

In its sample, this clonotype was seen once. The rearrangement links TRBV7-9 to TRBJ1-5; D is possibly TRBD1 (5 bases). Germline assignment: CDR1 SEHNR and CDR2 FQNEAQ (reference sequence). The CDR3 spans 19 residues. Trimming left V 1 base short and J 2 bases short, with 21 bases between. Written as DNA, the CDR3 is TGTGCCAGCAGCTTAGAGGCAGGGCACTCCCTAGTTGGCAATCAGCCCCAGCATTTT. Protein product: CASSLEAGHSLVGNQPQHF.

A word on this clonotype: Sequence at one end of the junction differs from germline and may be a read error. This chain links TRBV7-6 with TRBJ2-1; a weak D match, TRBD2 (7 bases). The CDR3 runs 16 residues. Germline CDR1 reads SGHVS; CDR2 reads FNYEAQ. The CDR3 here is CASSLHGGGRVDEQFF. The CDR3 bases are TGTGCTAGCAGCTTACATGGGGGCGGGAGAGTCGATGAGCAGTTCTTC. Together with reference TRBV7-6 and TRBJ2-1, the CDR3 gives the full variable domain: GAGVSQSPRYKVTKRGQDVALRCDPISGHVSLYWYRQALGQGPEFLTYFNYEAQQDKSGLPNDRFSAERPEGSISTLTIQRTEQRDSAMYRCASSLHGGGRVDEQFFGPGTRLTVL.

There are a few counts of this clonotype. The V gene is TRBV27, the J gene TRBJ2-3; 7 positions match TRBD2. After removal of 4 bases from V and 9 bases from J, the junction contained 10 bases not matched to a gene. The germline V gene encodes CDR1 MNHEY and CDR2 SMNVEV (reference sequence). The CDR3 totals 14 residues. The CDR3 region has the DNA TGTGCCAGCAGTTCATCATCGGGAGGCCCCACGCAGTATTTT. Its translation is CASSSSSGGPTQYF.

The sample holds a few counts of this clonotype. The chain recombines TRBV6-2 or TRBV6-3 with TRBJ2-2, with D hard to call. The length of the CDR3 is 13 residues. Trimming took off 6 bases at V and 7 bases at J, with 12 bases between the two ends. Germline V gene data show CDR1 as MNHEY and CDR2 as SVGEGT. The CDR3 sequence: CASRNWEGGELFF. CDR3 coding DNA: TGTGCCAGCAGAAACTGGGAAGGCGGGGAGCTGTTTTTT.